This T cell receptor beta chain was recovered during a study of OX40 agonist ivuxolimab in advanced cancers. Study context: Patients got intravenous ivuxolimab at 0.01 to 10 mg/kg every 2 weeks. Previous treatment with anti-PD-1, anti-PD-L1 or anti-CTLA-4 therapy was allowed; about 37% had received some. Study observations and caveats: At doses 0.1 to 3.0 mg/kg, CD4+ and CD8+ clones expanded.

Some clones are missing from TCRdb's copy, which holds only in-frame ones; the method was immunoSEQ multiplex PCR. The top ten hold approximately 1.2% of the sample, which has around 67,000 clones, roughly 87% seen once. Comments on this clone: Antigen unknown.

The sequencing here drew on CD4+ or CD8+ T cells sorted from blood, taken in a trial of the OX40 agonist ivuxolimab. This receptor was identified in an adult with an advanced solid tumor such as melanoma, head and neck, liver or kidney cancer.

The CDR3 bases are TGTGCCAGCAGTTACTCGAGGATCGGGCTGGGCACTGAAGCTTTCTTT. Its translation is CASSYSRIGLGTEAFF. The chain joins TRBV6-5 to TRBJ1-1; D call uncertain. The CDR3 totals 16 residues. Germline lookup yields CDR1 MNHEY and CDR2 SVGAGI. Trimming left V 0 bases short and J 4 bases short, with 15 bases between.